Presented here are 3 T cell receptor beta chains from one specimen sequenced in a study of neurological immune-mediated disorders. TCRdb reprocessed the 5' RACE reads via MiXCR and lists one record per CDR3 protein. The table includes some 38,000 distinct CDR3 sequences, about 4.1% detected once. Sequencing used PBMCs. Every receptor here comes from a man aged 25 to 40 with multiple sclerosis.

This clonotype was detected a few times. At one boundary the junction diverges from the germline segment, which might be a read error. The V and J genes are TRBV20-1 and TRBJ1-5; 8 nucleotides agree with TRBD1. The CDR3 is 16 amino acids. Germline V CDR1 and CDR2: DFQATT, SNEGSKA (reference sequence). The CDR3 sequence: CSAGGQDGDYNQPQNF. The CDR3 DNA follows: TGCAGTGCTGGGGGACAGGACGGGGATTACAATCAGCCCCAGAATTTT.

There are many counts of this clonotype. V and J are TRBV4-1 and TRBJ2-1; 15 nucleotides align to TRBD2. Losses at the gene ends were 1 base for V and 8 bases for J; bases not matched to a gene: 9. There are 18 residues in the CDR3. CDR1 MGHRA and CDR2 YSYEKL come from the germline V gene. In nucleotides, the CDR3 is TGCGCCAGCAGCCAAGGGACTAGCGGGGGGGCTACTTTCGATGAGCAGTTCTTC. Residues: CASSQGTSGGATFDEQFF.

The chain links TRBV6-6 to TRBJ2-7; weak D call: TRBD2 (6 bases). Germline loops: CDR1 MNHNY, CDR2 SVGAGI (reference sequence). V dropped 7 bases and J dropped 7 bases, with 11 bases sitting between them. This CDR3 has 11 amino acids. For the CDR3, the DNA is TGTGCCAGCAAGGAGGGGCGAGAGCAGTACTTC. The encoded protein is CASKEGREQYF.